A selection of T cell receptor beta chains follows, all from one sample in a study of T cells in Graves' hyperthyroidism and ophthalmopathy. TCRdb redid the calling of the multiplex PCR reads with MiXCR, one entry per CDR3 protein. The repertoire holds 500,000 to 600,000 distinct CDR3 sequences, just under 20% seen once, with approximately 50% in the top ten. The sequenced material came from blood. These receptors were collected from a man aged 40-55 years with Graves' ophthalmopathy. CDR3s include the opening cysteine and the closing phenylalanine or tryptophan. D genes are given only for firm matches. Some rows mark clone size as missing; the rest say once, few, many or name a class of expanded clone.

cdr3_length,v_call,clone_size,j_call,d_call,cdr3_nt,cdr3_aa
14,TRBV5-1,NA,TRBJ1-2,TRBD1,TGCGCCAGCAGCGGAATACAGGGGGCGAACGGCTACACCTTC,CASSGIQGANGYTF
14,TRBV3-1,many,TRBJ1-2,NA,TGTGCCAGCAGCCAAGATCTAGATTTGTATGGCAACACCTTC,CASSQDLDLYGNTF
14,TRBV5-1,NA,TRBJ2-1,TRBD1,TGCGCCAGCAGCTATGAATTACCGGGACAGGGGGAGTTCTTC,CASSYELPGQGEFF
13,TRBV27,few,TRBJ1-2,TRBD1,TGTGCCAGCAGTCCCTACCCAGGGGGTGGCTACACCTTC,CASSPYPGGGYTF
15,TRBV2,NA,TRBJ1-5,NA,TGTGCCAGCACCCCAAACAGGGCCAGCAATCAGCCCCAGCATTTT,CASTPNRASNQPQHF
10,TRBV30,many,TRBJ2-5,NA,TGTGCCTGGGGTGGAGAGACCCAGTACTTC,CAWGGETQYF
13,TRBV7-2,many,TRBJ2-3,NA,TGTGCCAGCAGCACCCCGACCGTAGATACGCAGTATTTT,CASSTPTVDTQYF
13,TRBV3-1,many,TRBJ2-5,NA,TGTGCCAGCAGCCGCCGAGGGGCGGAGACCCAGTACTTC,CASSRRGAETQYF
15,TRBV30,NA,TRBJ1-3,NA,TGTGCCTGGGGTGGAGGGGGATGGTCTGGAAACACCATATATTTT,CAWGGGGWSGNTIYF
13,TRBV7-9,NA,TRBJ2-3,NA,TGTGCCAGCAGCCCCGAGGGGGCAGATACGCAGTATTTT,CASSPEGADTQYF
15,TRBV5-6,NA,TRBJ2-1,NA,TGTGCCAGCAGCTTTGGGCCTAGCGATTACAATGAGCAGTTCTTC,CASSFGPSDYNEQFF
15,TRBV18,few,TRBJ1-1,NA,TGTGCCAGCTCACCTCCTCCGGGCAGGGGAACTGAAGCTTTCTTT,CASSPPPGRGTEAFF
13,TRBV2,NA,TRBJ1-1,NA,TGTGCCAGCATACAACGAGGGGACACTGAAGCTTTCTTT,CASIQRGDTEAFF
13,TRBV27,NA,TRBJ2-2,NA,TGTGCCAGCAGCCCCTACCCCCACGGGGAGCTGTTTTTT,CASSPYPHGELFF
15,TRBV20-1,few,TRBJ2-7,TRBD2,TGCAGTGCTAGAGAGGAACTAGCGGGGGCCTACGAGCAGTACTTC,CSAREELAGAYEQYF
14,TRBV18,many,TRBJ2-7,NA,TGTGCCAGCTCACCACGAAACAGGGTGTACGAGCAGTACTTC,CASSPRNRVYEQYF
13,TRBV5-1,NA,TRBJ2-2,NA,TGCGCCAGCAACCAACGAGAAAGCGGGGAGCTGTTTTTT,CASNQRESGELFF
16,TRBV7-3,few,TRBJ2-1,NA,TGTGCCAGCAGCTCCGGGCCTTCTATCCTCTACAATGAGCAGTTCTTC,CASSSGPSILYNEQFF
14,TRBV12-3/TRBV12-4,many,TRBJ2-5,NA,TGTGCCAGCAGTTCCCGACAGGACCAAGAGACCCAGTACTTC,CASSSRQDQETQYF
13,TRBV30,few,TRBJ2-7,NA,TGTGCCTGGAGTCCTACAGGGACCTACGAGCAGTACTTC,CAWSPTGTYEQYF
15,TRBV18,NA,TRBJ2-1,TRBD2,TGTGCCAGCTCCACGACACCATCGGGGGGCAATGAGCAGTTCTTC,CASSTTPSGGNEQFF
15,TRBV5-1,many,TRBJ2-3,NA,TGCGCCAGCAGCTTGGTTCCCGTTCAGGGAGATACGCAGTATTTT,CASSLVPVQGDTQYF
12,TRBV3-1,many,TRBJ2-2,NA,TGTGCCAGCAGCCAATTAGTCGGGGAGCTGTTTTTT,CASSQLVGELFF
15,TRBV7-9,many,TRBJ2-3,NA,TGTGCCAGCAGCTCCGAGGGGGTCAGCACAGATACGCAGTATTTT,CASSSEGVSTDTQYF
15,TRBV9,few,TRBJ1-2,TRBD1,TGTGCCAGCAGCGTAGAGGCAGGGGGCAGCTATGGCTACACCTTC,CASSVEAGGSYGYTF
15,TRBV6-2/TRBV6-3,few,TRBJ2-5,NA,TGTGCCAGCACCCAGGAGAACGGGAGAAGGGAGGCCCAGTACTTC,CASTQENGRREAQYF
16,TRBV5-1,NA,TRBJ2-2,TRBD2,TGCGCCAGCAGATTACTAGCGGGAGGATGGGCCGGGGAGCTGTTTTTT,CASRLLAGGWAGELFF
17,TRBV18,many,TRBJ1-1,NA,TGTGCCAGCTCACCCGTCACACCGGGACCCATACCCACTGAAGCTTTCTTT,CASSPVTPGPIPTEAFF
15,TRBV20-1,NA,TRBJ2-7,TRBD2,TGCAGTGCTAGCCCGGGACTAGCGGGATCCCACGAGCAGTACTTC,CSASPGLAGSHEQYF
15,TRBV24-1,few,TRBJ2-5,NA,TGTGCCACCCAGCGAATCCCCGACTCCTCGGAGACCCAGTACTTC,CATQRIPDSSETQYF
16,TRBV30,NA,TRBJ1-1,NA,TGTGCCTGGAGTGTACGTCAGTTTTATCCTAACACTGAAGCTTTCTTT,CAWSVRQFYPNTEAFF
16,TRBV15,NA,TRBJ2-1,TRBD2,TGTGCCACCAGCAGAGTCACTAGCGGGAGGGACAATGAGCAGTTCTTC,CATSRVTSGRDNEQFF
15,TRBV4-1,NA,TRBJ2-7,TRBD2,TGCGCCAGCAGCCAAAAAGCGGGGGGTTTCTACGAGCAGTACTTC,CASSQKAGGFYEQYF
17,TRBV12-3/TRBV12-4,many,TRBJ2-5,TRBD2,TGTGCCAGCAGTCGACAGCGGGGGGCCCCCCAGGGGCAGACCCAGTACTTC,CASSRQRGAPQGQTQYF
16,TRBV5-6,NA,TRBJ2-5,NA,TGTGCCAGCAGCCTGCTGGGACAAGCAGTTTGGGAGACCCAGTACTTC,CASSLLGQAVWETQYF
14,TRBV12-3/TRBV12-4,NA,TRBJ2-7,TRBD2,TGTGCCAGCAGTCCGGGACTAGCCGTTTTCGAGCAGTACTTC,CASSPGLAVFEQYF
13,TRBV29-1,NA,TRBJ1-4,NA,TGCAGCGTTGAAGAAGGCGGGGGCGGAAAACTGTTTTTT,CSVEEGGGGKLFF
15,TRBV5-1,once,TRBJ2-5,NA,TGCGCCAGCAGCCTCAGTGGGTCTAACCAAGAGATCCAGTACTTC,CASSLSGSNQEIQYF
13,TRBV20-1,many,TRBJ1-2,NA,TGCAGTGCTAGGGATGGGAGATTGGGAGGCTACACCTTC,CSARDGRLGGYTF
13,TRBV10-3,NA,TRBJ2-1,NA,TGTGCCATCAGCGGGCGGGGCTCGTATGAGCAGTTCTTC,CAISGRGSYEQFF
16,TRBV4-1,NA,TRBJ2-7,NA,TGCGCCAGCAGCCAACGCCTGGAGGGGATCTCCTACGAGCAGTACTTC,CASSQRLEGISYEQYF
15,TRBV13,NA,TRBJ2-7,TRBD2,TGTGCCAGCAGCTTAGGGGCGGGAGTTGCCTACGAGCAGTACTTC,CASSLGAGVAYEQYF
14,TRBV28,NA,TRBJ1-4,NA,TGTGCCAGCAGCAACAGGGAAACTAATGAAAAACTGTTTTTT,CASSNRETNEKLFF